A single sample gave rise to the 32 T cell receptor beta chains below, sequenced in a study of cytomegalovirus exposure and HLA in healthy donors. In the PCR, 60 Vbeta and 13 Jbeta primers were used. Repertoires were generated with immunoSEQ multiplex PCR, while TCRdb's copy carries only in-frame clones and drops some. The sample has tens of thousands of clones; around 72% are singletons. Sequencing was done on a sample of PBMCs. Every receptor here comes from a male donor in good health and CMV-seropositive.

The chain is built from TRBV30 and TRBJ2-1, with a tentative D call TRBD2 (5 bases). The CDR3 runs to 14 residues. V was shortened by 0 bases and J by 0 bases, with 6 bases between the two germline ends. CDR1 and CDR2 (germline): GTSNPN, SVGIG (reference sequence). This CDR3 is CAWSVTTSYNEQFF. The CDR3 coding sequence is TGTGCCTGGAGTGTGACTACCTCCTACAATGAGCAGTTCTTC.

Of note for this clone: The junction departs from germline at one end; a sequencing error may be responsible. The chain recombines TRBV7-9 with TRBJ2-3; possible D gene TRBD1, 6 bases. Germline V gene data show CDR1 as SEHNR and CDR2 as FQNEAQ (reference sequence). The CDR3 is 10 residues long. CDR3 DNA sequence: TGTTCCAGCGCAGGGGACACGCAGTATTTT. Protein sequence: CSSAGDTQYF. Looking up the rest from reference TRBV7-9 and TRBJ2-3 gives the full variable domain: DTGVSQNPRHKITKRGQNVTFRCDPISEHNRLYWYRQTLGQGPEFLTYFQNEAQLEKSRLLSDRFSAERPKGSFSTLEIQRTEQGDSAMYLCSSAGDTQYFGPGTRLTVL.

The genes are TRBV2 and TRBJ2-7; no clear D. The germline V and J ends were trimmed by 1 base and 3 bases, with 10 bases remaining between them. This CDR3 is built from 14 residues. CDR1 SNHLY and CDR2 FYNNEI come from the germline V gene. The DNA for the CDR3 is TGTGCCAGCAGTGAAGGTGAACATCTCTACGAGCAGTACTTC. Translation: CASSEGEHLYEQYF.

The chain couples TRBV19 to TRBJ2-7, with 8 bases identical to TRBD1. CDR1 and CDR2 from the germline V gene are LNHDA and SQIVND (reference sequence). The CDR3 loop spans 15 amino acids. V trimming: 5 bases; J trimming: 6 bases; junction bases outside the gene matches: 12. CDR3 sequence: CASSEFRDRKAEQYF. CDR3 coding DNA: TGTGCCAGTAGTGAGTTCCGGGACAGGAAGGCCGAGCAGTACTTC.

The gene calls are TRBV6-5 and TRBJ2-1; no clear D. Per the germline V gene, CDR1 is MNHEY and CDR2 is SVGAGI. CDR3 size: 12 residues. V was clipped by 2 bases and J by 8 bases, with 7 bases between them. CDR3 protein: CASSYVPYEQFF. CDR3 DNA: TGTGCCAGCAGTTACGTCCCCTATGAGCAGTTCTTC.

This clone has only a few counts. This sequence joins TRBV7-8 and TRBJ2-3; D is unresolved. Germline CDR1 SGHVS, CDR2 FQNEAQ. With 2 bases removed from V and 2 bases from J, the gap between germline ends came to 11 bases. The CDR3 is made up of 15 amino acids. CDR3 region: CASSLLVANTDTQYF. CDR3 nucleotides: TGTGCCAGCAGCTTACTGGTAGCTAACACAGATACGCAGTATTTT.

The DNA of the CDR3 is TGTGCCAGCAATAATCAGGGGATCTCCTACGAGCAGTACTTC. Translated, it gives CASNNQGISYEQYF. This rearrangement joins TRBV6-5 to TRBJ2-5; maybe TRBD1 (6 bases). The J call may not be correct, given that the DNA end is closer to TRBJ2-7. The CDR3 spans 14 residues. The V gene's germline CDR1 is MNHEY and CDR2 SVGAGI.

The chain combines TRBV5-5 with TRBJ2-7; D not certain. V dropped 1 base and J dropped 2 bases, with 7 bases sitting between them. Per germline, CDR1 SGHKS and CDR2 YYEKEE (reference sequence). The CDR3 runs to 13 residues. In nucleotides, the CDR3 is TGTGCCAGCAGCTTGAGCGCGACCTACGAGCAGTACTTC. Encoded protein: CASSLSATYEQYF.

The CDR3 loop is CASSLRGGGVPDTQYF. For the CDR3, the DNA is TGTGCCAGTAGTCTACGAGGGGGTGGAGTCCCAGATACGCAGTATTTT. This rearrangement joins TRBV19 to TRBJ2-3; TRBD1 is a possible D gene (6 bases). Germline CDR1 reads LNHDA; CDR2 reads SQIVND (reference sequence). Trimming took 5 bases from V and 4 from J, leaving 19 bases between them. The CDR3 extends over 16 amino acids.

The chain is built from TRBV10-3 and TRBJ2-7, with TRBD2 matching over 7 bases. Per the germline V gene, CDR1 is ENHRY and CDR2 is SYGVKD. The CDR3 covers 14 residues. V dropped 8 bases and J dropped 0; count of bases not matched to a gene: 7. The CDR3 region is CAIREVAASYEQYF. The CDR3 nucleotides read TGTGCCATCCGGGAGGTAGCGGCCTCCTACGAGCAGTACTTC.

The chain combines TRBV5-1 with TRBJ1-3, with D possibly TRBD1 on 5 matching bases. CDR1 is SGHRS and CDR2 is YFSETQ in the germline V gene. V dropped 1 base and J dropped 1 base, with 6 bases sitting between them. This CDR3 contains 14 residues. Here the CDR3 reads CASSLSGSGNTIYF. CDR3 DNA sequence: TGCGCCAGCAGCTTGTCAGGGTCTGGAAACACCATATATTTT.

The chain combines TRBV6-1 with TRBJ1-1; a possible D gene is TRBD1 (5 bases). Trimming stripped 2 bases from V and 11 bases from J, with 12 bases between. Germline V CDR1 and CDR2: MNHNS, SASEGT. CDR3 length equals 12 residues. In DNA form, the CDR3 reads TGTGCCAGCAGTGAAATATGGAAGGGGGCTTTCTTT. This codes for CASSEIWKGAFF.

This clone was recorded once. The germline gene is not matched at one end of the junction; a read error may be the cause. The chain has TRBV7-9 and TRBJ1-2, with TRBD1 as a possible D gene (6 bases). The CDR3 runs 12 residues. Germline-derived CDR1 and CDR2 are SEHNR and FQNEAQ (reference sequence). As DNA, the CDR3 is TGTTCCAGCAGCTTGGACAGCTATGGCTACACCTTC. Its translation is CSSSLDSYGYTF.

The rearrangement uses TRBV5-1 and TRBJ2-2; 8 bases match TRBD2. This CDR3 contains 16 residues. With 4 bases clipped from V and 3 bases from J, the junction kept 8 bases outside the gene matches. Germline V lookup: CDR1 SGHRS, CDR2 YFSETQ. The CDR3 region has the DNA TGCGCCAGCAGCGTGGGACTAGTAGTGGACACCGGGGAGCTGTTTTTT. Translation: CASSVGLVVDTGELFF.

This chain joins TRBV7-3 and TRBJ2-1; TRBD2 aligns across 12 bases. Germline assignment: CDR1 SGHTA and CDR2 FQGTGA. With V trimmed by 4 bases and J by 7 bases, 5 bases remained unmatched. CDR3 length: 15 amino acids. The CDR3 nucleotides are TGTGCCAGCAGCTCCGACCTAGCGGGAGGGAATGAGCAGTTCTTC. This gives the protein CASSSDLAGGNEQFF.

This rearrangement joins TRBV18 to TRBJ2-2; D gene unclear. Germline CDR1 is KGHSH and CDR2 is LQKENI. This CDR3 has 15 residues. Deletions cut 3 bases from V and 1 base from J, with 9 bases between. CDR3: CASSPPGVNTGELFF. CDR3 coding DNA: TGTGCCAGCTCACCCCCGGGTGTGAACACCGGGGAGCTGTTTTTT.

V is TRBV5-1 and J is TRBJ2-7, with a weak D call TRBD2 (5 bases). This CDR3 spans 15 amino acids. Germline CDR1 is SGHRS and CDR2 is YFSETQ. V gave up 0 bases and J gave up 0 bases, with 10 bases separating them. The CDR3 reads CASSLGGSGSYEQYF. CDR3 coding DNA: TGCGCCAGCAGCTTGGGAGGGAGTGGCTCCTACGAGCAGTACTTC. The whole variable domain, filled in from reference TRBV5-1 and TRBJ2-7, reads KAGVTQTPRYLIKTRGQQVTLSCSPISGHRSVSWYQQTPGQGLQFLFEYFSETQRNKGNFPGRFSGRQFSNSRSEMNVSTLELGDSALYLCASSLGGSGSYEQYFGPGTRLTVT.

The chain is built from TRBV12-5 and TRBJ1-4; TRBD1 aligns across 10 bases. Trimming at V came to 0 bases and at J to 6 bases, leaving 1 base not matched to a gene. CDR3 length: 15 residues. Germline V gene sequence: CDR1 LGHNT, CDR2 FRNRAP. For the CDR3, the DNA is TGTGCTAGTGGTTTGGTGGGGACAGGGGATGAAAAACTGTTTTTT. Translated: CASGLVGTGDEKLFF.

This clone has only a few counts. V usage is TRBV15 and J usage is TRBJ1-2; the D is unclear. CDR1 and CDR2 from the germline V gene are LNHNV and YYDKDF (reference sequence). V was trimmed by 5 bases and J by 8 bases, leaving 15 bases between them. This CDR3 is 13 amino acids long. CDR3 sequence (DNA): TGTGCCACCAGCCTAAACCGGCAGCGAGGCTACACCTTC. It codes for CATSLNRQRGYTF. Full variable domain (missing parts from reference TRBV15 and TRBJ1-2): DAMVIQNPRYQVTQFGKPVTLSCSQTLNHNVMYWYQQKSSQAPKLLFHYYDKDFNNEADTPDNFQSRRPNTSFCFLDIRSPGLGDTAMYLCATSLNRQRGYTFGSGTRLTVV.

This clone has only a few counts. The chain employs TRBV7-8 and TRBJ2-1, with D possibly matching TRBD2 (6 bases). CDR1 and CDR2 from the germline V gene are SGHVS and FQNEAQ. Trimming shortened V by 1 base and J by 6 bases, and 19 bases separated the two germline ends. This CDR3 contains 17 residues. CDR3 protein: CASSLESAGPLFNEQFF. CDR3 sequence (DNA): TGTGCCAGCAGCTTAGAGTCGGCGGGGCCCTTATTCAATGAGCAGTTCTTC.

The CDR3 loop reads CASSLLIKTGQYF. CDR3 sequence (DNA): TGTGCCAGCAGCTTGCTCATCAAAACCGGGCAGTACTTC. The chain uses TRBV5-6 and TRBJ2-7; unclear D gene. With 1 base removed from V and 9 bases from J, the gap between germline ends came to 14 bases. Per germline, CDR1 SGHDT and CDR2 YYEEEE. The CDR3 sequence is 13 residues long.

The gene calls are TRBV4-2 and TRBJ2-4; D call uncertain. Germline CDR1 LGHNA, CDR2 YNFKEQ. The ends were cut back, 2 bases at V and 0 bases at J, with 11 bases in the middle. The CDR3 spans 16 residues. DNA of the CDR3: TGTGCCAGCAGCCAACCAGGATACTTAGCCAAAAACATTCAGTACTTC. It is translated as CASSQPGYLAKNIQYF.

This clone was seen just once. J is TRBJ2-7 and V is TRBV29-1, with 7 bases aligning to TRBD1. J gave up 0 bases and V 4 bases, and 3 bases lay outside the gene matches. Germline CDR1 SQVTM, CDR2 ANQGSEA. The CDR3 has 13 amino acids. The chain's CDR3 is CSVAGQASYEQYF. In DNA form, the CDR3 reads TGCAGCGTTGCCGGACAGGCCTCCTACGAGCAGTACTTC.

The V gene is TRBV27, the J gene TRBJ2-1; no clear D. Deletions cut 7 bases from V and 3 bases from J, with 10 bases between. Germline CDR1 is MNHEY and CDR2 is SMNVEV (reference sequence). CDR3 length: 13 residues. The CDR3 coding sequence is TGTGCCAGCACAGGAACATTCTACAATGAGCAGTTCTTC. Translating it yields CASTGTFYNEQFF.

CDR3 sequence (DNA): TGCGCCAGCAGCCAGATTCCGGGACTAGCGGGAGGGGGTAGCACAGATACGCAGTATTTT. This encodes CASSQIPGLAGGGSTDTQYF. The V call is TRBV4-1, the J call TRBJ2-3, with 16 bases aligning to TRBD2. The germline V gene encodes CDR1 MGHRA and CDR2 YSYEKL. The CDR3 sequence is 20 residues long. The V gene end was trimmed by 3 bases and the J gene end by 0 bases; junction bases not matched to a gene: 9.

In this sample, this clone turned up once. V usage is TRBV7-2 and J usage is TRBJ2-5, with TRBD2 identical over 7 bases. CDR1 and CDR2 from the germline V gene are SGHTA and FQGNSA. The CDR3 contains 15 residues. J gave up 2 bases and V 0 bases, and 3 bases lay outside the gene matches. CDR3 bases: TGTGCCAGCAGCTTAGCGGGGACTAAGCAAGAGACCCAGTACTTC. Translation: CASSLAGTKQETQYF.

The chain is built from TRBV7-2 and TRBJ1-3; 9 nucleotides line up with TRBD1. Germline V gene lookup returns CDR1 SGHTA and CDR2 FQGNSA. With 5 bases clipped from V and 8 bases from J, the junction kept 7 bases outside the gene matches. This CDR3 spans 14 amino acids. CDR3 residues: CASSPHRGLDTIYF. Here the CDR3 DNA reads TGTGCCAGCAGCCCCCACAGGGGGCTAGACACCATATATTTT. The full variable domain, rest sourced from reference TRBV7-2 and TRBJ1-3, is GAGVSQSPSNKVTEKGKDVELRCDPISGHTALYWYRQSLGQGLEFLIYFQGNSAPDKSGLPSDRFSAERTGGSVSTLTIQRTQQEDSAVYLCASSPHRGLDTIYFGEGSWLTVV.

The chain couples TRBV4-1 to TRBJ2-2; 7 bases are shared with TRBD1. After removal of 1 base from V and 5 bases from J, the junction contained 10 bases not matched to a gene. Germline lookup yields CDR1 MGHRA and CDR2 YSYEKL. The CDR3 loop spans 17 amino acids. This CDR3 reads CASSQGGPGRGTGELFF. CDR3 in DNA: TGCGCCAGCAGCCAAGGGGGCCCAGGCAGGGGGACCGGGGAGCTGTTTTTT.

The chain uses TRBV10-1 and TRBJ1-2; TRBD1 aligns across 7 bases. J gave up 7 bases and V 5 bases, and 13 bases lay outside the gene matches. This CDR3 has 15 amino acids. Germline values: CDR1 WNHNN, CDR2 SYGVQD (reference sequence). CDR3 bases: TGCGCCAGCAGTCCCTCGGGACAGCTCTCGGGTGGCTACACCTTC. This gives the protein CASSPSGQLSGGYTF.

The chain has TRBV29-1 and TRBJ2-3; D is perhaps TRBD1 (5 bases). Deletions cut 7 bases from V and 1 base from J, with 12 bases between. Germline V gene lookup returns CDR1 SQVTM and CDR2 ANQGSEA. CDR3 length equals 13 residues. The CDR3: CSASGKGTDTQYF. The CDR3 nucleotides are TGCAGCGCATCAGGGAAGGGCACAGATACGCAGTATTTT.

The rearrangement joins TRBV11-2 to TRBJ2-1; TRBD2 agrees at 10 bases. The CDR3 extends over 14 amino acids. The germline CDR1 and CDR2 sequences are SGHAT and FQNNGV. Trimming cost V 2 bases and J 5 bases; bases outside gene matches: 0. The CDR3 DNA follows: TGTGCCAGCAGCTTAACTAGCGGGAACAATGAGCAGTTCTTC. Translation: CASSLTSGNNEQFF.

CDR3 sequence: CASSLALYQPQHF. In DNA form, the CDR3 reads TGTGCCAGCAGCTTAGCCTTGTATCAGCCCCAGCATTTT. The chain employs TRBV11-2 and TRBJ1-5; D call uncertain. Germline V CDR1 and CDR2: SGHAT, FQNNGV. The CDR3 contains 13 residues. The ends were cut back, 1 base at V and 5 bases at J, with 6 bases in the middle.